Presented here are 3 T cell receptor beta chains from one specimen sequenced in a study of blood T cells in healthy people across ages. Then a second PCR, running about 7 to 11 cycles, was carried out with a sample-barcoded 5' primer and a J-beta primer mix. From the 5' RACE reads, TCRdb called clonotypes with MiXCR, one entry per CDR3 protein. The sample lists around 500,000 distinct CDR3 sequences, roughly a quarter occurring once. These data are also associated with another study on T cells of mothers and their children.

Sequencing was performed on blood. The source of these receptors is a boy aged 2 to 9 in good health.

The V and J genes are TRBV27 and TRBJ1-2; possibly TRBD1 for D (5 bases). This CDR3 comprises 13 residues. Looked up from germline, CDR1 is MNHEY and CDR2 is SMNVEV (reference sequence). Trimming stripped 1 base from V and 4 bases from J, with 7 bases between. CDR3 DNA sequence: TGTGCCAGCAGTTTATTGCAGGGCTATGGCTACACCTTC. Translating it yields CASSLLQGYGYTF.

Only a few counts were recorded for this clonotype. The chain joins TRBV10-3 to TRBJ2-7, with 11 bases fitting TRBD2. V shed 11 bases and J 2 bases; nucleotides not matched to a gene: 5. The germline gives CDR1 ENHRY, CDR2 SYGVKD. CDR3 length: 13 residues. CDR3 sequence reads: CALGTSGTYEQYF. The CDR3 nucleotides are TGTGCCCTCGGGACTAGCGGAACCTACGAGCAGTACTTC.

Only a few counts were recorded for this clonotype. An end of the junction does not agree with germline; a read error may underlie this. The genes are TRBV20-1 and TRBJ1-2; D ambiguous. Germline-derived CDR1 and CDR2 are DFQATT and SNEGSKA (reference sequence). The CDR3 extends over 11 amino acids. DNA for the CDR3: TGCAGTGCTAGTAACAGCGACCTCTTTCACTTC. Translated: CSASNSDLFHF.